This T cell receptor beta chain was obtained from a study of beta chain features in type 1 diabetes. Study observations and caveats: Cells with high TCR expression could be over-represented by cDNA sequencing.

This clone showed up just a few times. As yet, its antigen is unknown. V was shortened by 5 bases and J by 5 bases, with 10 bases between the two germline ends. CDR3 length: 12 amino acids. Germline CDR1 reads GTSNPN; CDR2 reads SVGIG (reference sequence). The sequenced template was cDNA made from the entire isolated RNA. Using immunoSEQ multiplex PCR, the repertoire was profiled, and TCRdb retains in-frame clones only, with some absent. The sample shows roughly 240,000 clones, about 71% of them seen only once. The receptor comes from a man younger than 40 in good health. The sample consisted of naive CD4+ T cells from blood. The V call is TRBV30, the J call TRBJ1-3, with D possibly being TRBD1 (6 bases). The CDR3 coding sequence is TGTGCCTGGTCCCGGGACAGAAACACCATATATTTT. Protein sequence: CAWSRDRNTIYF.